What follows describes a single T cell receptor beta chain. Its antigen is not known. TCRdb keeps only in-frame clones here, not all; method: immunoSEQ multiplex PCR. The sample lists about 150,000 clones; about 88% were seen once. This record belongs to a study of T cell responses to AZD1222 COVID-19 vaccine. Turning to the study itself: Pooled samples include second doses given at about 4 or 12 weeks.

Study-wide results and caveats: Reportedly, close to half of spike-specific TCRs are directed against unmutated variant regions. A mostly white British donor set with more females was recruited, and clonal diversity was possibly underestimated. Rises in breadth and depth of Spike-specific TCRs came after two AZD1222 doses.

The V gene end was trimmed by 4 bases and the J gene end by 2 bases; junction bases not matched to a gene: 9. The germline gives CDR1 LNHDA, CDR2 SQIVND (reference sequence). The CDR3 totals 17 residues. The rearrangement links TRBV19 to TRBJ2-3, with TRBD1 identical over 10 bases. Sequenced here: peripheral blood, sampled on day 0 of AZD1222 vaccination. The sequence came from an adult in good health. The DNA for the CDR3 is TGTGCCAGTAGTAGATTGGGACAGGGGAGGATCACAGATACGCAGTATTTT. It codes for CASSRLGQGRITDTQYF.